The 10 T cell receptor beta chains presented below share a single source sample, sequenced in a study of molecular identifiers for immune sequencing clone quantification. TCRdb called the PCR reads again in MiXCR, with one record for every CDR3 protein. Here the sample spans roughly 630,000 distinct CDR3 sequences, 25% being singletons. Sequenced sample: naive CD8+ T cells from blood, with Jurkat cell RNA spiked in. The sample's subset: FACS-sorted CD8+CD4-CCR7+CD45RA+ naive T cells. The receptors here all came from a human donor in good health. Some libraries in this study had Jurkat cell RNA spiked in.

In its sample, this clonotype was seen many times. The gene calls are TRBV7-8 and TRBJ1-1; D is unclear. This CDR3 comprises 13 residues. V lost 2 bases and J lost 1, with 5 bases in between. From germline, CDR1 is SGHVS and CDR2 FQNEAQ. The CDR3 loop is CASSLQPNTEAFF. DNA of the CDR3: TGTGCCAGCAGCTTACAACCGAACACTGAAGCTTTCTTT.

With regard to this clonotype: Possible read error: a much larger clone is one base away. Given the absence of the conserved phenylalanine or tryptophan at the CDR3 end, a read error is likely. The genes are TRBV7-9 and TRBJ1-1; D not certain. The ends were cut back, 2 bases at V and 2 bases at J, with 12 bases in the middle. There are 15 residues in the CDR3. CDR1 is SEHNR, CDR2 FQNEAQ, per germline (reference sequence). Here the CDR3 DNA reads TGTGCCAGCAGCTTATTAACGGGGTTAAACACTGAAGCTTTCTCT. Amino acids: CASSLLTGLNTEAFS.

The gene calls are TRBV6-2 or TRBV6-3 and TRBJ2-7; D may be TRBD2 (6 bases). V was cut by 5 bases and J by 4 bases, with 18 bases left in between. The CDR3 has 15 residues. Germline CDR1 MNHEY, CDR2 SVGEGT. The CDR3 loop reads CASSGFRLEEYEQYF. CDR3 in DNA: TGTGCCAGCAGTGGCTTTAGACTAGAGGAATACGAGCAGTACTTC.

The chain has TRBV10-2 and TRBJ1-1; D is unclear. Trimming cost V 0 bases and J 3 bases, with 11 bases left between them. The CDR3 is 15 amino acids. Germline V gives CDR1 WSHSY, CDR2 SAAADI. DNA for the CDR3: TGCGCCAGCAGTGAGTCGTGGGGATCGCACACTGAAGCTTTCTTT. Translating it yields CASSESWGSHTEAFF.

The chain employs TRBV7-8 and TRBJ2-1, with D maybe TRBD1 (6 bases). The CDR3 has 14 amino acids. V was clipped by 1 base and J by 6 bases, with 10 bases between them. Per the germline V gene, CDR1 is SGHVS and CDR2 is FQNEAQ. Here the CDR3 DNA reads TGTGCCAGCAGCTTAGAAGGACAGTTCAATGAGCAGTTCTTC. Its protein is CASSLEGQFNEQFF.

This clonotype has at least ten counts. The chain couples TRBV15 to TRBJ2-7, with 8 bases matching TRBD1. Trimming at V came to 1 base and at J to 3 bases, leaving 5 bases not matched to a gene. Germline V gene sequence: CDR1 LNHNV, CDR2 YYDKDF (reference sequence). The CDR3 totals 15 residues. This CDR3 reads CATSRGTGQGYEQYF. The CDR3, as DNA: TGTGCCACCAGCAGAGGGACAGGGCAAGGCTACGAGCAGTACTTC. The variable domain in full, with the rest retrieved from reference TRBV15 and TRBJ2-7, is DAMVIQNPRYQVTQFGKPVTLSCSQTLNHNVMYWYQQKSSQAPKLLFHYYDKDFNNEADTPDNFQSRRPNTSFCFLDIRSPGLGDTAMYLCATSRGTGQGYEQYFGPGTRLTVT.

This clonotype was observed many times. The J gene is TRBJ2-7, the V gene TRBV6-5, with D possibly matching TRBD2 (6 bases). Germline values: CDR1 MNHEY, CDR2 SVGAGI. This CDR3 is built from 15 residues. V was shortened by 1 base and J by 4 bases, with 14 bases between the two germline ends. The CDR3 here is CASSYLNAGGYEQYF. The CDR3 coding sequence is TGTGCCAGCAGTTACTTAAACGCCGGGGGATACGAGCAGTACTTC.

This clonotype was detected many times. V gene TRBV3-1 combines with J gene TRBJ2-5; 8 bases match TRBD2. The germline V gene has CDR1 LGHDT and CDR2 YNNKEL (reference sequence). The CDR3 consists of 15 residues. The V and J ends lost 2 bases and 13 bases, in that order; junction bases with no gene match: 15. The chain's CDR3 is CASSQPAGEGLAWYF. The CDR3 coding sequence is TGTGCCAGCAGCCAACCCGCGGGAGAAGGACTAGCCTGGTACTTC.

This clonotype has just a few counts. Its ends do not fully match the called genes, so a read error is possible. The chain employs TRBV24-1 and TRBJ2-1, with D tentatively TRBD1 (6 bases). The CDR3 loop spans 15 amino acids. Germline loops: CDR1 KGHDR, CDR2 SFDVKD. In DNA form, the CDR3 reads TGTGCCGCCAGTGATATACAGGGCCCGGACAATGAGCAGTTCTTC. As protein: CAASDIQGPDNEQFF.

The chain has TRBV30 and TRBJ2-1; no clear D gene. Trimming removed 0 bases at V and 2 bases at J, with 2 bases between. The CDR3 is made up of 12 amino acids. Germline V gives CDR1 GTSNPN, CDR2 SVGIG (reference sequence). The CDR3 nucleotides read TGTGCCTGGAGTGTACCCTACAATGAGCAGTTCTTC. As protein: CAWSVPYNEQFF.